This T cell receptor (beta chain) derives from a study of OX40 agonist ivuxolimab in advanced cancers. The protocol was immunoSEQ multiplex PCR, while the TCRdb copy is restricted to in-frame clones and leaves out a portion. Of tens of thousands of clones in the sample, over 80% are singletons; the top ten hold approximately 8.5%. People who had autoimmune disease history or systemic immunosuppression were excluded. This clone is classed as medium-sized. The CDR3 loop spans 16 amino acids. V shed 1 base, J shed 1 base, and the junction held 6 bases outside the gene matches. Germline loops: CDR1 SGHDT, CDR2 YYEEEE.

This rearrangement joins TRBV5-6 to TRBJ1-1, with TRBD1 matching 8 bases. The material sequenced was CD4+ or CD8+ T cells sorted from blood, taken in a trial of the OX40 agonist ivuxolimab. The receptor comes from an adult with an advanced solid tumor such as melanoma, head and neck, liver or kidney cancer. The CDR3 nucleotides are TGTGCCAGCAGCTTGACAGGGGGGGGCCGGAACACTGAAGCTTTCTTT. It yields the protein CASSLTGGGRNTEAFF.